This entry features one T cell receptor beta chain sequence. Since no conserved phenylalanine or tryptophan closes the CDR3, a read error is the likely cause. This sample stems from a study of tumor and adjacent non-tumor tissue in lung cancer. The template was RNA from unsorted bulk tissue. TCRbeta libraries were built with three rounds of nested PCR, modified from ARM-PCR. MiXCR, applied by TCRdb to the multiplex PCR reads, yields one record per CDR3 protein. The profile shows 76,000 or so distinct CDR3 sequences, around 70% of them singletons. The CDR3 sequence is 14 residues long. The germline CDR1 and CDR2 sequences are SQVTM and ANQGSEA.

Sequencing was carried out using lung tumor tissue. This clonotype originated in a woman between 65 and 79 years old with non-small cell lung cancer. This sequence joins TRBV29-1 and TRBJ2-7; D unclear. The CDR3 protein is CSIEDARKSDEQYI. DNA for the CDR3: TGCAGCATTGAAGATGCTAGGAAAAGCGACGAGCAGTACATC.